The clone carrying this T cell receptor beta chain was seen only a few times. The entry originates in a study of CD8+ T cells in alopecia areata. Germline V lookup: CDR1 SEHNR, CDR2 FQNEAQ (reference sequence). This CDR3 contains 13 residues. The V end was cut by 8 bases, the J end by 7 bases, with 15 bases between. Described treatment: oral pan-JAK inhibitor, 5-10 mg twice daily. Sequencing used cDNA as its template, made by extracting RNA and reverse transcribing it. Clones were read by immunoSEQ multiplex PCR, and TCRdb kept only the in-frame ones, dropping some. The table has 140,000 to 150,000 clones, 50% to 65% seen once.

The V and J genes are TRBV7-9 and TRBJ2-1; possible D gene TRBD2, 6 bases. Here the sequenced sample was CD8+ T cells sorted from blood, taken at week 4, from a patient treated with tofacitinib. The sequence was obtained from a human donor with alopecia areata. This CDR3 is CASSLGGMNEQFF. The CDR3 coding sequence is TGTGCCAGCTCCCTCGGGGGAATGAATGAGCAGTTCTTC.